These 14 T cell receptor beta chains came from one sample sequenced in a study of blood T cell repertoires in COVID-19. Generated by immunoSEQ multiplex PCR, the TCRdb table keeps only in-frame clones and is missing some. The data hold a few hundred thousand clones, with over 65% observed a single time. Sequenced: peripheral blood. These receptors were obtained from a man aged 60 to 75 who had recovered from COVID-19.

The chain joins TRBV5-1 to TRBJ1-1; D is possibly TRBD1 (6 bases). There are 16 residues in the CDR3. Per the germline V gene, CDR1 is SGHRS and CDR2 is YFSETQ. V was pared by 1 base and J by 11 bases, with 24 bases between. The CDR3 spells CASSLSGGGGSRRAFF. Here the CDR3 DNA reads TGCGCCAGCAGCTTGTCAGGTGGGGGCGGCTCAAGGCGGGCTTTCTTT. The variable domain in full, completed from reference TRBV5-1 and TRBJ1-1, reads KAGVTQTPRYLIKTRGQQVTLSCSPISGHRSVSWYQQTPGQGLQFLFEYFSETQRNKGNFPGRFSGRQFSNSRSEMNVSTLELGDSALYLCASSLSGGGGSRRAFFGQGTRLTVV.

V is TRBV5-1 and J is TRBJ2-5; 8 bases map to TRBD1. The CDR3 totals 15 residues. V lost 1 base to trimming and J lost 1 base; unmatched junction nucleotides: 3. The germline V gene has CDR1 SGHRS and CDR2 YFSETQ. Written as DNA, the CDR3 is TGCGCCAGCAGCTTGAGACAGGGGTCCCAAGAGACCCAGTACTTC. This gives the protein CASSLRQGSQETQYF.

This chain uses TRBV3-1 (or the pseudogene TRBV3-2) with TRBJ2-7, with 12 bases lining up with TRBD2. J gave up 4 bases and V 1 base, and 2 bases lay outside the gene matches. Germline loops: CDR1 LGHDT, CDR2 YNNKEL (reference sequence). The CDR3 has 15 amino acids. CDR3 amino acids: CASSQASGGAYEQYF. The CDR3 region has the DNA TGTGCCAGCAGCCAAGCTAGCGGGGGGGCGTACGAGCAGTACTTC.

The CDR3 is CAISPGQGKANEQFF. The DNA of the CDR3 is TGTGCCATCAGCCCCGGACAGGGCAAGGCCAATGAGCAGTTCTTC. The rearrangement joins TRBV10-3 to TRBJ2-1; TRBD1 matches 8 bases. This CDR3 has 15 amino acids. Germline V CDR1 and CDR2: ENHRY, SYGVKD. Trimming took 6 bases from V and 6 from J; bases not matched to a gene: 10.

The rearrangement joins TRBV25-1 to TRBJ2-3, with 7 bases lining up with TRBD2. CDR3 length: 14 amino acids. CDR1 is MGHDK and CDR2 is SYGVNS in the germline V gene. V lost 3 bases to trimming and J lost 2 bases; unmatched junction nucleotides: 2. CDR3 residues: CASSEWDYTDTQYF. The CDR3 DNA is TGTGCCAGCAGTGAGTGGGACTACACAGATACGCAGTATTTT.

The J gene is TRBJ1-5, the V gene TRBV7-9; D unclear. From germline, CDR1 is SEHNR and CDR2 FQNEAQ (reference sequence). The CDR3 runs to 14 residues. V lost 1 base to trimming and J lost 11 bases, with 15 bases between them. The CDR3 region has the DNA TGTGCCAGCAGCTTAGGAGAAACTGAAAGAACCCAGCATTTT. This translates into CASSLGETERTQHF.

J is TRBJ1-2 and V is TRBV7-9; TRBD1 agrees at 10 bases. Germline CDR1 SEHNR, CDR2 FQNEAQ (reference sequence). The J segment lost 7 bases and the V segment lost 5 bases, leaving 7 bases of the junction unmatched. There are 14 residues in the CDR3. The CDR3 sequence: CASSVDRGEGGYTF. The DNA of the CDR3 is TGTGCCAGCAGCGTGGACAGGGGGGAAGGTGGCTACACCTTC.

J is TRBJ2-3 and V is TRBV7-8; 8 bases line up with TRBD2. The CDR3 has 15 residues. The germline gives CDR1 SGHVS, CDR2 FQNEAQ. J lost 5 bases, V lost 1 base, and 5 bases had no gene match. The CDR3 loop reads CASSLGAGGIDTQYF. CDR3 nucleotide sequence: TGTGCCAGCAGCTTAGGGGCGGGGGGAATAGATACGCAGTATTTT.

The rearrangement joins TRBV7-2 to TRBJ2-5, with D uncertain. The CDR3 length is 16 residues. Per the germline V gene, CDR1 is SGHTA and CDR2 is FQGNSA. The V gene lost 5 bases and the J gene lost 5 bases, with 21 bases spanning the gap. The CDR3 coding sequence is TGTGCCAGCAGCCTCGATAAGCCATCTGCGTGGGAGACCCAGTACTTC. This codes for CASSLDKPSAWETQYF.

The chain links TRBV28 to TRBJ2-5; TRBD1 agrees at 7 bases. The CDR3 loop spans 15 amino acids. Trimming removed 4 bases from V and 5 bases from J; junction bases left unmatched: 10. Per germline, CDR1 MDHEN and CDR2 SYDVKM. CDR3 region: CASSSIKGGRETQYF. The CDR3 bases are TGTGCCAGCAGTTCGATCAAAGGGGGCCGGGAGACCCAGTACTTC. The whole variable domain, filled in from reference TRBV28 and TRBJ2-5, reads DVKVTQSSRYLVKRTGEKVFLECVQDMDHENMFWYRQDPGLGLRLIYFSYDVKMKEKGDIPEGYSVSREKKERFSLILESASTNQTSMYLCASSSIKGGRETQYFGPGTRLLVL.

The V gene is TRBV6-2 or TRBV6-3, the J gene TRBJ1-2; D uncertain. In germline, CDR1 is MNHEY, CDR2 SVGEGT. V lost 2 bases and J lost 4, with 17 bases in between. The CDR3 extends over 16 amino acids. The CDR3 spells CASSYNFGSQIYGYTF. In DNA form, the CDR3 reads TGTGCCAGCAGTTACAACTTCGGTAGCCAGATCTATGGCTACACCTTC.

V and J are TRBV5-5 and TRBJ1-5; 7 nucleotides align to TRBD1. With 1 base clipped from V and 4 bases from J, the junction kept 2 bases outside the gene matches. Germline-derived CDR1 and CDR2 are SGHKS and YYEKEE (reference sequence). The CDR3 is made up of 14 amino acids. The CDR3 sequence: CASSLLTGNQPQHF. CDR3 DNA sequence: TGTGCCAGCAGCTTGTTGACAGGGAATCAGCCCCAGCATTTT.

This clone came up once. This chain links TRBV6-5 with TRBJ1-5; D gene uncertain. Trimming took off 7 bases at V and 1 base at J, with 8 bases between the two ends. CDR3 length equals 13 residues. Germline assignment: CDR1 MNHEY and CDR2 SVGAGI. This CDR3 is CASTIASNQPQHF. CDR3 DNA: TGTGCCAGCACCATAGCCAGCAATCAGCCCCAGCATTTT.

This clone has only one observation. Written as DNA, the CDR3 is TGTGCCAGCAGTTTTTCAAAGGGGCAAGAGACCCAGTACTTC. This codes for CASSFSKGQETQYF. V usage is TRBV28 and J usage is TRBJ2-5; D may be TRBD1 (5 bases). CDR1 and CDR2 (germline): MDHEN, SYDVKM. The CDR3 runs 14 residues. Trimming took off 3 bases at V and 2 bases at J, with 10 bases between the two ends.